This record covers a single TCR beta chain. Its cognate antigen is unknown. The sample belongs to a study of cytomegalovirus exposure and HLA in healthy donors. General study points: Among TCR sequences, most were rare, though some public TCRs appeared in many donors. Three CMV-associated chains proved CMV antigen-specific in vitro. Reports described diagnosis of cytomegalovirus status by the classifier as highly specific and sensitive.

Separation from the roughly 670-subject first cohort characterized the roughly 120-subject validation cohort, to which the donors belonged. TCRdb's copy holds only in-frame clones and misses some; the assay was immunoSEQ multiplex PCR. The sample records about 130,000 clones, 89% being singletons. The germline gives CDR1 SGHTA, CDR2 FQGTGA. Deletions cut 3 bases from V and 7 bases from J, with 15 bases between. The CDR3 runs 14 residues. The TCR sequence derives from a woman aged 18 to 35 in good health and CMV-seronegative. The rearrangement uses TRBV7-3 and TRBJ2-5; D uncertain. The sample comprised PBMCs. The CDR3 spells CASSFNPPPGTQYF. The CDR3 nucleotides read TGTGCCAGCAGCTTTAACCCACCACCGGGGACCCAGTACTTC.